A single sample is the source of the 5 T cell receptor beta chains below, sequenced in a study of beta chain features in type 1 diabetes. These receptors have no known antigen. Findings and caveats of the study: TCRB CDR3s from Type 1 diabetes patients were moderately but significantly shorter in all four CD4+ subsets.

Sequenced material consisted of expressed TCRB transcripts (all of the isolated RNA was reverse transcribed). Sequencing was performed with immunoSEQ multiplex PCR; in TCRdb, only in-frame clones are kept and a portion is missing. The data hold fewer than 300,000 clones, with 20% observed a single time. The sample consisted of naive CD4+ T cells from blood. The receptors were gathered from a woman aged 40 to 50 with type 1 diabetes.

Only a few counts were recorded for this clone. J is TRBJ1-5 and V is TRBV5-4; D unclear. Trimming removed 3 bases at V and 5 bases at J, with 6 bases between. The germline V gene encodes CDR1 SGHNT and CDR2 YYREEE (reference sequence). The CDR3 runs to 12 residues. The CDR3 DNA is TGTGCCAGCAGCTCCCCCGATCAGCCCCAGCATTTT. Translated, it gives CASSSPDQPQHF.

V is TRBV2 and J is TRBJ2-7; 7 bases fit TRBD1. Germline V gives CDR1 SNHLY, CDR2 FYNNEI. The CDR3 runs 12 residues. V trimming: 6 bases; J trimming: 5 bases; junction bases outside the gene matches: 4. The CDR3 spells CASRDDRDEQYF. CDR3 bases: TGTGCCAGCAGAGACGACAGGGACGAGCAGTACTTC.

The gene calls are TRBV14 and TRBJ1-3; TRBD1 matches at 8 bases. The germline gives CDR1 SGHDN, CDR2 FVKESK. The junction had 7 bases not matched to a gene; V was cut back by 2 bases and J by 4 bases. This CDR3 region has 16 residues. The CDR3 protein is CASSQRQGTSGNTIYF. The CDR3 region has the DNA TGTGCCAGCAGCCAAAGACAGGGGACGTCCGGAAACACCATATATTTT.

This clone was seen a handful of times. The chain uses TRBV9 and TRBJ1-2, with TRBD1 matching 10 bases. J was trimmed by 6 bases and V by 4 bases; bases with no gene match: 3. The V gene's germline CDR1 is SGDLS and CDR2 YYNGEE. The CDR3 runs 13 residues. DNA of the CDR3: TGTGCCAGCAGCTGGGGGACAGGGGATGGCTACACCTTC. Protein product: CASSWGTGDGYTF.

This clone was seen once. The chain links TRBV28 to TRBJ1-2; D not certain. The CDR3 length is 13 residues. V lost 6 bases and J 7 bases, leaving 15 bases between the germline ends. CDR1 and CDR2 from the germline V gene are MDHEN and SYDVKM. CDR3 DNA sequence: TGTGCCAGCAGGACGGGAGGGCCGAGTGGCTACACCTTC. This codes for CASRTGGPSGYTF.